This T cell receptor (beta chain) was identified in a study of tumor and adjacent non-tumor tissue in lung cancer. Study context: Stage I to III disease affected about nine men and 5 women aged roughly 31 to 85. On average, productive TCRbeta reads reached roughly 3.9 million per sample.

TCRbeta libraries were built with three rounds of nested PCR, modified from ARM-PCR. TCRdb reanalysed the multiplex PCR reads using MiXCR and keeps one entry per CDR3 protein. Seen here are fewer than 120,000 distinct CDR3 sequences, 75% to 90% observed once, and the top ten hold around 21%. On this clonotype: Its antigen is as yet unknown. No conserved phenylalanine or tryptophan is present at the end of the CDR3, so a read error is the likely explanation.

Overall study findings and caveats: Shorter survival was associated with higher TCR diversity in tumors.

RNA was extracted from bulk tissue without any cell sorting. The clonotype was recovered from an older man with non-small cell lung cancer. The sequenced material came from lung tumor tissue.

The CDR3 region is CACSCAGTPREQYY. CDR3 coding DNA: TGTGCCTGCAGTTGTGCGGGGACCCCCCGCGAGCAGTACTAC. V gene TRBV6-5 combines with J gene TRBJ2-7, with a tentative D call TRBD2 (6 bases). Germline V gene sequence: CDR1 MNHEY, CDR2 SVGAGI. The CDR3 runs 14 residues.